This T cell receptor beta chain was obtained from a study of vaccination and CD4 T cells after COVID-19. Background on the study: Spike peptides, overlapping and drawn from SARS-CoV-2, HCoV-NL63, HCoV-OC43 and HCoV-229E, were used to stimulate cells.

About this clonotype: What it binds is unknown.

Treatment noted: roughly 11-day PBMC culture with coronavirus spike peptide pools or control peptides (ViraFEST assay). An Oncomine TCR Beta short-read assay was used to sequence the DNA from cultured CD4+ T cells. It was from cultured CD4+ T cells that genomic DNA was extracted. TCRdb used MiXCR to reprocess the PCR reads, holding one entry per CDR3 protein. The data contain roughly 3,200 distinct CDR3 sequences, 75% to 85% of them singletons. Germline values: CDR1 DFQATT, CDR2 SNEGSKA (reference sequence). The CDR3 loop spans 15 amino acids. Trimming cost V 3 bases and J 0 bases, with 14 bases left between them.

The chain is built from TRBV20-1 and TRBJ1-2; tentatively, D is TRBD1 (6 bases). This TCR came from a human donor who had recovered from COVID-19. Sequenced input: CD4+ T cells from blood, cultured in vitro. Written as DNA, the CDR3 is TGCAGTGCTAGTGCTACGGACAGAGCTAACTATGGCTACACCTTC. Residues: CSASATDRANYGYTF.